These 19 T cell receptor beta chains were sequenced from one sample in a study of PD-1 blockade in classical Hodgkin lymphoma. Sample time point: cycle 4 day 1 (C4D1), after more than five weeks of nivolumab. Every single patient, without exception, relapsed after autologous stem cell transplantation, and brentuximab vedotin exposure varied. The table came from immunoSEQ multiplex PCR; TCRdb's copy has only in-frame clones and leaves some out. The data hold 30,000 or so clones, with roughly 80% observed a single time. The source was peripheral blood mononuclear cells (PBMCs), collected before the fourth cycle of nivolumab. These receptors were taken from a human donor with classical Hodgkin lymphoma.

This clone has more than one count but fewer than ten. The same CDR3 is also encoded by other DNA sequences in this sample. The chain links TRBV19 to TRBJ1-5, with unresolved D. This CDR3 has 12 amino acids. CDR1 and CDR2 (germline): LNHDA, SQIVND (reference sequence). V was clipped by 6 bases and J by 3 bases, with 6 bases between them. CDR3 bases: TGTGCCAGTAGCCCCTTCAATCAGCCCCAGCATTTT. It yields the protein CASSPFNQPQHF.

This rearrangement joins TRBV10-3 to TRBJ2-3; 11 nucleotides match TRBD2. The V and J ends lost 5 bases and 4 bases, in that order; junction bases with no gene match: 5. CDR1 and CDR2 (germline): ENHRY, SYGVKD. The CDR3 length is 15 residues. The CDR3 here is CAISLAGGQPDTQYF. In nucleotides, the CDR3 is TGTGCCATCAGTTTAGCGGGGGGGCAACCAGATACGCAGTATTTT.

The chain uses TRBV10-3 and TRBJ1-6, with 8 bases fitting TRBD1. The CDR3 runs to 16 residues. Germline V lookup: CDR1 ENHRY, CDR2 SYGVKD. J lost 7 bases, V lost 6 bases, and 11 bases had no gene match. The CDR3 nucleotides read TGTGCCATCAGAACCGACCGGACAGGGAAGAATTCACCCCTCCACTTT. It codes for CAIRTDRTGKNSPLHF.

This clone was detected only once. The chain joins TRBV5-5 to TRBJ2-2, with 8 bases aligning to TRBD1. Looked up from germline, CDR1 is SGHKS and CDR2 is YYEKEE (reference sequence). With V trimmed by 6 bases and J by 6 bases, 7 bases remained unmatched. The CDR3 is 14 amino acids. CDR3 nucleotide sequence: TGTGCCAGCACCCCAGGGGGCTGGCCCGGGGAGCTGTTTTTT. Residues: CASTPGGWPGELFF.

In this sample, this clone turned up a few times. CDR3: CASSSGLAGGLSSYNEQFF. The CDR3 coding sequence is TGCGCCAGCAGCTCGGGACTAGCGGGGGGACTTAGCTCCTACAATGAGCAGTTCTTC. The rearrangement joins TRBV5-1 to TRBJ2-1, with 15 positions matching TRBD2. CDR1 is SGHRS and CDR2 is YFSETQ in the germline V gene. The trim removed 3 bases at V and 0 bases at J, leaving 7 bases unmatched. The CDR3 consists of 19 residues.

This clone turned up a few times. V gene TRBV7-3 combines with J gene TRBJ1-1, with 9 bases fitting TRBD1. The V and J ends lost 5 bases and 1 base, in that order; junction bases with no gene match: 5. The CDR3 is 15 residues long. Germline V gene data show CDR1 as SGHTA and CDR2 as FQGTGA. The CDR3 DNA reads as TGTGCCAGCAGCATAAGACAGGGGGAGAACACTGAAGCTTTCTTT. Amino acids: CASSIRQGENTEAFF.

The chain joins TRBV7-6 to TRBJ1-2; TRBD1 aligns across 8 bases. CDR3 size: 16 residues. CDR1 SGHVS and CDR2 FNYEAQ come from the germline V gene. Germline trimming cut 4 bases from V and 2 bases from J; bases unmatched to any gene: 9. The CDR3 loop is CASSSTDRDPNYGYTF. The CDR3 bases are TGTGCCAGCAGCTCGACGGACAGGGACCCGAACTATGGCTACACCTTC.

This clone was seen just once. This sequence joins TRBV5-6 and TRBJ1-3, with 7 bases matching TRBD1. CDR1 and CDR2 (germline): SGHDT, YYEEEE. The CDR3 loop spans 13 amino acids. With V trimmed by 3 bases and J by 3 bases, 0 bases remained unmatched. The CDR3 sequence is CASSWTGGNTIYF. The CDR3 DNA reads TGTGCCAGCAGCTGGACAGGTGGAAACACCATATATTTT.

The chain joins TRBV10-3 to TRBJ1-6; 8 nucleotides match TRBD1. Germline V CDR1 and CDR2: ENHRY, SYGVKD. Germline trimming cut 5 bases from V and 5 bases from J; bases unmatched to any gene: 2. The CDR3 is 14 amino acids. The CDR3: CAISLTGDNSPLHF. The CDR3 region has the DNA TGTGCCATCAGTTTGACAGGGGATAATTCACCCCTCCACTTT.

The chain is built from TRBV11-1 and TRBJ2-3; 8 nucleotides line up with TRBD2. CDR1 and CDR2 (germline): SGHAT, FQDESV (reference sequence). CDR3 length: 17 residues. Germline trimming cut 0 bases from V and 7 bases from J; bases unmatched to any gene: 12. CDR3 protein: CASSLALMRGAYHTQYF. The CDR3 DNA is TGTGCCAGCAGCTTAGCCCTAATGCGGGGGGCCTACCATACGCAGTATTTT.

CDR3 in amino acids: CASSIGQGLMNTEAFF. The CDR3 nucleotides are TGTGCCAGTAGTATAGGACAGGGCCTCATGAACACTGAAGCTTTCTTT. This rearrangement joins TRBV19 to TRBJ1-1; 7 nucleotides align to TRBD1. The CDR3 is 16 amino acids. From germline, CDR1 is LNHDA and CDR2 SQIVND (reference sequence). The V and J ends lost 1 base and 0 bases, in that order; junction bases with no gene match: 5.

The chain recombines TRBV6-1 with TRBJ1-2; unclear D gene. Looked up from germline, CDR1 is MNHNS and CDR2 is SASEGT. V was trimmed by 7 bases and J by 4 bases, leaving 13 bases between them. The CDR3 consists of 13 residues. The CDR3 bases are TGTGCCAGCACCAAAGAGGGTGGCTATGGCTACACCTTC. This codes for CASTKEGGYGYTF.

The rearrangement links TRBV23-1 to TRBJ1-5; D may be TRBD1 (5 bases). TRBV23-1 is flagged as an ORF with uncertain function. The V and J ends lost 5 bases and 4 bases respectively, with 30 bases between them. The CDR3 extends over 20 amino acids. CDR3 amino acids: CASSFTESGGEGCNNQPQHF. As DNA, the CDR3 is TGCGCCAGCAGTTTTACCGAGTCTGGGGGTGAGGGGTGCAATAATCAGCCCCAGCATTTT.

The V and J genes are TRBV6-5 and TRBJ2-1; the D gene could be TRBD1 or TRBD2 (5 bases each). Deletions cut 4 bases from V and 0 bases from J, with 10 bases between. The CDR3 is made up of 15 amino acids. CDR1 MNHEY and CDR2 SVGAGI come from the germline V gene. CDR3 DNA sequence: TGTGCCAGCAGTTCCCGGGACCACTCCTACAATGAGCAGTTCTTC. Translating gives CASSSRDHSYNEQFF.

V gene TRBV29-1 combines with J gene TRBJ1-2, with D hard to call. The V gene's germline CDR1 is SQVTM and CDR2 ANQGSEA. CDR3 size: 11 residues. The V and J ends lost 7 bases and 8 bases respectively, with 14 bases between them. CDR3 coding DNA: TGCAGCGCTATGACGGTGGGCGGCTACACCTTC. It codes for CSAMTVGGYTF.

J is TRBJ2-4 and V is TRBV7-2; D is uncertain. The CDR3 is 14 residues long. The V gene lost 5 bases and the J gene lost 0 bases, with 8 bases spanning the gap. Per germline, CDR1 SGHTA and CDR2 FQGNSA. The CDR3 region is CASSPRLAKNIQYF. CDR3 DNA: TGTGCCAGCAGCCCCCGACTAGCCAAAAACATTCAGTACTTC.

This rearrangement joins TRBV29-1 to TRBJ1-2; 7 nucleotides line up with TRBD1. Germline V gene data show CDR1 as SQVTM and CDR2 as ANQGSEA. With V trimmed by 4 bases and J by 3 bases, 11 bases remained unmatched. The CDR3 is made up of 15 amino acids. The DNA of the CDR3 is TGCAGCGTTGGTGTTGTTGGGACAGACTACTATGGCTACACCTTC. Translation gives CSVGVVGTDYYGYTF.

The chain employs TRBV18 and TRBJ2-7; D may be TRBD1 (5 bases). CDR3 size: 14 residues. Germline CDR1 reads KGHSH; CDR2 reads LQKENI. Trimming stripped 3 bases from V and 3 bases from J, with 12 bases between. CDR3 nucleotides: TGTGCCAGCTCACCTCCCGGCCAGGGCTACGAGCAGTACTTC. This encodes CASSPPGQGYEQYF.

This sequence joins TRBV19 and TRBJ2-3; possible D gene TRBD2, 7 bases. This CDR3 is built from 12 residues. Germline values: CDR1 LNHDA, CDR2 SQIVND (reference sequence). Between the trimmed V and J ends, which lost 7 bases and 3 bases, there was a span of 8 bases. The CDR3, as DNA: TGTGCCAGTAAGGGGGGGACAGATACGCAGTATTTT. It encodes CASKGGTDTQYF.